The 16 T cell receptor beta chains reported below all come from one sample, sequenced in a study of shared clonotypes between healthy human individuals. Libraries were prepared by immunoSEQ multiplex PCR; TCRdb keeps only in-frame clonotypes and omits some of them. The repertoire has about 490,000 clones, 75% to 85% of them found once; the top ten carry 10% to 15%. The sample was PBMCs. These receptors all come from a woman between 40 and 50 years old in good health. Some clones in this sample may be carry-over from other donors' samples.

This clone occurred a few times. V and J are TRBV5-1 and TRBJ2-5; TRBD1 matches 7 bases. V was clipped by 5 bases and J by 3 bases; unmatched bases: 4. CDR1 SGHRS and CDR2 YFSETQ come from the germline V gene. The length of the CDR3 is 13 residues. The CDR3 bases are TGCGCCAGCAGACCCGGGACAGAAGAGACCCAGTACTTC. It yields the protein CASRPGTEETQYF.

The chain recombines TRBV5-6 with TRBJ2-2, with a possible D match to TRBD1 (5 bases). This CDR3 comprises 15 residues. Germline CDR1 reads SGHDT; CDR2 reads YYEEEE. Deletions cut 2 bases from V and 2 bases from J, with 10 bases between. DNA for the CDR3: TGTGCCAGCAGCTTCGACAGAATCAACACCGGGGAGCTGTTTTTT. Protein sequence: CASSFDRINTGELFF.

V usage is TRBV7-9 and J usage is TRBJ1-2; D is undetermined. Trimming took 1 base from V and 8 from J, leaving 11 bases between them. The germline V gene has CDR1 SEHNR and CDR2 FQNEAQ (reference sequence). CDR3 length: 13 amino acids. This CDR3 reads CASSLGGRGGYTF. CDR3 nucleotide sequence: TGTGCCAGCAGCTTAGGAGGCAGAGGGGGCTACACCTTC. The complete variable domain, with remaining parts taken from reference TRBV7-9 and TRBJ1-2, reads DTGVSQNPRHKITKRGQNVTFRCDPISEHNRLYWYRQTLGQGPEFLTYFQNEAQLEKSRLLSDRFSAERPKGSFSTLEIQRTEQGDSAMYLCASSLGGRGGYTFGSGTRLTVV.

The genes are TRBV27 and TRBJ1-2, with TRBD1 identical over 9 bases. The CDR3 sequence is 15 residues long. CDR1 MNHEY and CDR2 SMNVEV come from the germline V gene (reference sequence). V lost 4 bases to trimming and J lost 5 bases; unmatched junction nucleotides: 8. The CDR3 region has the DNA TGTGCCAGCAGTTCCGAGAACAGGGGGCAGTATGGCTACACCTTC. Translating it yields CASSSENRGQYGYTF.

This clone was detected only a few times. This sequence may be a read error, since a much larger clone differs from it by one base. The V call is TRBV30, the J call TRBJ1-1; D call uncertain. CDR3 size: 13 residues. Germline V gene data show CDR1 as GTSNPN and CDR2 as SVGIG (reference sequence). DNA of the CDR3: TGTGCCCGGAGTGTGAGTTTTGGCACTGAAGCTTTCTTT. Its translation: CARSVSFGTEAFF.

Notes on this clone: This likely traces to a read error, being one base from a far larger clone. The identical CDR3 is also encoded by other nucleotide sequences in the sample. CDR3 protein: CASSPRVGGAGELFF. CDR3 DNA sequence: TGTGCCAGCAGCCCCAGAGTGGGCGGCGCCGGGGAGCTGTTTTTT. The genes are TRBV7-2 and TRBJ2-2; unclear D gene. Germline V CDR1 and CDR2: SGHTA, FQGNSA. The CDR3 covers 15 residues. Trimming removed 5 bases from V and 6 bases from J, with 16 bases in between. Full variable domain (remainder filled in from reference TRBV7-2 and TRBJ2-2): GAGVSQSPSNKVTEKGKDVELRCDPISGHTALYWYRQSLGQGLEFLIYFQGNSAPDKSGLPSDRFSAERTGGSVSTLTIQRTQQEDSAVYLCASSPRVGGAGELFFGEGSRLTVL.

This clone was seen only a few times. The chain is built from TRBV4-1 and TRBJ1-1; unclear D gene. The V end was cut by 0 bases, the J end by 3 bases, with 11 bases between. The V gene's germline CDR1 is MGHRA and CDR2 YSYEKL. The CDR3 runs to 15 residues. The CDR3 sequence: CASSQDRSRDTEAFF. Written as DNA, the CDR3 is TGCGCCAGCAGCCAAGATCGGTCACGAGACACTGAAGCTTTCTTT.

This clone was recorded once. The rearrangement joins TRBV19 to TRBJ2-1, with TRBD2 identical over 8 bases. The CDR3 is 14 amino acids. From germline, CDR1 is LNHDA and CDR2 SQIVND (reference sequence). The ends lost 4 bases at V and 9 bases at J; junction bases unmatched: 8. The CDR3 bases are TGTGCCAGTAGTACCCCTTTTGCGGGAGGTGAGCAGTTCTTC. Translation: CASSTPFAGGEQFF.

The rearrangement uses TRBV19 and TRBJ1-4; 7 bases line up with TRBD1. CDR1 and CDR2 from the germline V gene are LNHDA and SQIVND (reference sequence). V dropped 4 bases and J dropped 8; count of bases not matched to a gene: 7. This CDR3 is built from 14 residues. This CDR3 is CASSTGQGEEKLFF. CDR3 bases: TGTGCCAGTAGTACCGGGCAGGGGGAGGAAAAACTGTTTTTT.

This clone has just a few counts. The rearrangement uses TRBV7-9 and TRBJ1-2; the D is unclear. This CDR3 region has 14 residues. V was trimmed by 1 base and J by 6 bases, leaving 12 bases between them. The germline V gene encodes CDR1 SEHNR and CDR2 FQNEAQ (reference sequence). As DNA, the CDR3 is TGTGCCAGCAGCTTAGGCCACCAGGCCCATGGCTACACCTTC. Protein product: CASSLGHQAHGYTF.

The chain carries TRBV27 and TRBJ1-1; D may be TRBD1 (5 bases). V shed 4 bases and J shed 6 bases, with 12 bases lying between them. The CDR3 runs to 13 residues. From germline, CDR1 is MNHEY and CDR2 SMNVEV (reference sequence). The DNA of the CDR3 is TGTGCCAGCAGTTGGGGGGTGGACTCTGAAGCTTTCTTT. Protein sequence: CASSWGVDSEAFF.

On this clone: A read error is the likely source, as a far larger clone sits one nucleotide away. Within the sample, other DNA sequences also encode this same CDR3. The chain combines TRBV5-1 with TRBJ2-2; D is possibly TRBD1 or TRBD2 (6 bases each). The CDR3 extends over 17 amino acids. V lost 4 bases and J 2 bases, leaving 18 bases between the germline ends. The germline CDR1 and CDR2 sequences are SGHRS and YFSETQ. CDR3 sequence reads: CASSAELAGQNTGELFF. The DNA of the CDR3 is TGCGCCAGCAGCGCAGAACTGGCGGGACAAAACACCGGGGAGCTGTTTTTT.

The chain has TRBV19 and TRBJ1-1; 9 bases line up with TRBD1. Germline V lookup: CDR1 LNHDA, CDR2 SQIVND (reference sequence). V shed 5 bases and J 8 bases; nucleotides not matched to a gene: 6. The CDR3 is 13 amino acids. DNA for the CDR3: TGTGCCAGTAGTGGAGAACAGGGGGCGGAAGCTTTCTTT. Amino acid sequence: CASSGEQGAEAFF.

The rearrangement links TRBV4-3 to TRBJ2-3, with D possibly matching TRBD1 (6 bases). V lost 3 bases, J lost 2 bases, and 15 bases lay in between. The germline gives CDR1 LGHNA, CDR2 YSLEER. This CDR3 contains 16 residues. The CDR3 nucleotides read TGCGCCAGCAGCCATTATCAGGACAGATCCACAGATACGCAGTATTTT. Amino acids: CASSHYQDRSTDTQYF.

This clone was detected once. V is TRBV23-1 and J is TRBJ1-3; no firm D call. TRBV23-1 is marked as an open reading frame, function uncertain. The CDR3 length is 16 residues. V shed 0 bases and J shed 0 bases, with 9 bases lying between them. Here the CDR3 DNA reads TGCGCCAGCAGTCAATCCAAGCCTCTCTCTGGAAACACCATATATTTT. As protein: CASSQSKPLSGNTIYF.

The rearrangement joins TRBV7-6 to TRBJ2-1; unclear D gene. V was trimmed by 5 bases and J by 2 bases, leaving 10 bases between them. Germline CDR1 SGHVS, CDR2 FNYEAQ. The CDR3 has 14 residues. The DNA of the CDR3 is TGTGCCAGCAGCCCGGACGGAGCCTACAATGAGCAGTTCTTC. Amino acids: CASSPDGAYNEQFF.